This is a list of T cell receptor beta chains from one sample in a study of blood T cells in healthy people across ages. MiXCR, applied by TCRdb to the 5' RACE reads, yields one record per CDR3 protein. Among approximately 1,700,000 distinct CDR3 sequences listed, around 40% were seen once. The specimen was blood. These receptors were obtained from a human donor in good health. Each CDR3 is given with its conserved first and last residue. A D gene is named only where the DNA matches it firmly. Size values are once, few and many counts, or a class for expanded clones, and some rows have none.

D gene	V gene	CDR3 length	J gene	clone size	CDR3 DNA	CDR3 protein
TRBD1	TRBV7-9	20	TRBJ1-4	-	TGTGCCAGCAGCTTTCCGTGGGGACAGGGCGATTATGCAACTAATGAAAAACTGTTTTTT	CASSFPWGQGDYATNEKLFF
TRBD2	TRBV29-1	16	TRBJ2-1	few	TGCAGCGTTACCGGACTAGCGGGGGCCAGGTACAATGAGCAGTTCTTC	CSVTGLAGARYNEQFF
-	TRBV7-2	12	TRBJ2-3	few	TGTGCCAGCAGATGGGGGCCAGATACGCAGTATTTT	CASRWGPDTQYF
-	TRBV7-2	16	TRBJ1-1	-	TGTGCCAGCAGCTTATACGACCTGCGCCCCAACACTGAAGCTTTCTTT	CASSLYDLRPNTEAFF
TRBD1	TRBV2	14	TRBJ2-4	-	TGTGCCAGCAGTGCCGGGACAGATTATAACATTCAGTACTTC	CASSAGTDYNIQYF
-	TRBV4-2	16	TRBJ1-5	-	TGTGCCAGCAGCCAGCGGACATCCGTTAGCAATCAGCCCCAGCATTTT	CASSQRTSVSNQPQHF
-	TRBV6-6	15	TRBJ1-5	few	TGTGCCAGCAGGCTCATCGCCTCCAGGAACCAGCCCCAGCATTTT	CASRLIASRNQPQHF
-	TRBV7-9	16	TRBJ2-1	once	TGTGCCAGCAGCTGGGACCGGGACTCATGGGCCAATGAGCAGTTCTTC	CASSWDRDSWANEQFF
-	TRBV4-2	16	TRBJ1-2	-	TGTGCCAGCAGCCAAGTTATGGAGTGGTCTAACTATGGCTACGCCTTC	CASSQVMEWSNYGYAF
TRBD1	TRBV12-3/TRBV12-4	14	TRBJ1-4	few	TGTGCCAGCAGTCAACAGGGGCGGTATGAAAAACTGTTTTTT	CASSQQGRYEKLFF
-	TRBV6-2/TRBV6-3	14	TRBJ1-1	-	TGTGCCAGCAGTTACCGGGGTTTGGACACTGAAGCTTTCTTT	CASSYRGLDTEAFF
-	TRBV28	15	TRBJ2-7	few	TGTGCCAGCAGTTCCCCAGGTAGTCCCCAATACGAGCAGTACTTC	CASSSPGSPQYEQYF
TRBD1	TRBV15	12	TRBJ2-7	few	TGTGCCACCAACGCAGGGGGACACGAGCAGTACTTC	CATNAGGHEQYF
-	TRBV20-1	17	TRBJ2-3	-	TGCAGTGCTAACGACCGTTATTGGGGACCTAGCACAGATACGCAGTATTTT	CSANDRYWGPSTDTQYF
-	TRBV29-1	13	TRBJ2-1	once	TGCAGCGTTGGGGTGGGACCGTACAATGAGCAGTTCTTC	CSVGVGPYNEQFF
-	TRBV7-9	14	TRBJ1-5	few	TGTGCCAGCAGCCCCGTAGTTAGCAATCAGCCCCAGCATTTT	CASSPVVSNQPQHF
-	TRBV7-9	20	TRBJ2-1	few	TGTGCCAGCAGCTTAGCGCGTCGGGGGTTGACGACCTCGTCGTGGAATGAGCAGTTCTTC	CASSLARRGLTTSSWNEQFF
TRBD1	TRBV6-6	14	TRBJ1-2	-	TGTGCCAGCAGTTACGAGGGGGACAGCTATGGCTACACCTTC	CASSYEGDSYGYTF
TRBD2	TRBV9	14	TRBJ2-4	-	TGTGCCAGCAGCGTAGCTGGACTAGAAGACATTCAGTACTTC	CASSVAGLEDIQYF
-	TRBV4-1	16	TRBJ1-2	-	TGCGCCAGCAGCCAAGAGCCGGCGAACCTCATCTATGGCTACACCTTC	CASSQEPANLIYGYTF
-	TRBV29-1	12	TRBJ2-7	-	TGCAGCGTTGGAAAGTCCCCTTACGAGCAGTACTTC	CSVGKSPYEQYF
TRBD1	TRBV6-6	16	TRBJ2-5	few	TGTGCCAGCAGTTACTCCGTGACAGGGGTTCGAGAGACCCAGTACTTC	CASSYSVTGVRETQYF
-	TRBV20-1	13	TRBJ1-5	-	TGCAGTGCTGACCGGGGCCAGAATCAGCCCCAGCATTTT	CSADRGQNQPQHF
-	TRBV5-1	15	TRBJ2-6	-	TGCGCCAGCAGCTTCCAATCACTGGGGGCCAACGTCCTGACTTTC	CASSFQSLGANVLTF
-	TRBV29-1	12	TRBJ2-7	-	TGCAGCGCACAGGGACCGGCCTACGAGCAGTACTTC	CSAQGPAYEQYF
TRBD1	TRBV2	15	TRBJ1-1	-	TGTGCCAGCAGTACAACAGGGGTTAGGCCCACTGAAGCTTTCTTT	CASSTTGVRPTEAFF
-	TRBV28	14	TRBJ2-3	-	TGTGCCAGCGGCGACCCAGGGGGCACAGATACGCAGTATTTT	CASGDPGGTDTQYF
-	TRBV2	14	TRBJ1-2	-	TGTGCCAGCAGTGTTCGGTCTCGGGGGGTCGGCTACACCTTC	CASSVRSRGVGYTF
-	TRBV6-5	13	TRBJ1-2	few	TGTGCCAGCAGCTACTCGCTTTACTATGGCTACACCTTC	CASSYSLYYGYTF
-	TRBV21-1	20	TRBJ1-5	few	TGTGCCAGCAGCAAAGGAGGGGCTTTGAAGTTCAGGAAATGCAATCAGCCCCAGCATTTT	CASSKGGALKFRKCNQPQHF
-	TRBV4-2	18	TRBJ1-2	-	TGTGCCAGCAGCCCATCGACTTGGGGTACCACCCTAGACGATGGCTACACCTTC	CASSPSTWGTTLDDGYTF
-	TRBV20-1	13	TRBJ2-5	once	TGCAGTGCAAAGGGGGATTCCCTAGAGACCCAGTACTTC	CSAKGDSLETQYF
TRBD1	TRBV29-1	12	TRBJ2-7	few	TGCAGCGTTACCTGGGACAGCTACGAGCAGTACTTC	CSVTWDSYEQYF
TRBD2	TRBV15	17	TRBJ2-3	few	TGTGCCACCAGCAGAGATCTCACTAGCGGGGGCACAGATACGCAGTATTTT	CATSRDLTSGGTDTQYF
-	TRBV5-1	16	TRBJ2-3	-	TGCGCCAGCAGCTTGGAGGCGGCGGGGTTGACAGATACGCAGTATTTT	CASSLEAAGLTDTQYF
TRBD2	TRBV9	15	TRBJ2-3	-	TGTGCCAGCAGCGCAGCGGGGAGGAAGACAGATACGCAGTATTTT	CASSAAGRKTDTQYF
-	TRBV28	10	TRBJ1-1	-	TGTGCCAGCAGGGACGCTGAAGCTTTCTTT	CASRDAEAFF
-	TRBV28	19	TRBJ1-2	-	TGTGCCAGCAGTACAAACTCGGGCAGGCGTCCAACTGTCCTCTATGGCTACACCTTC	CASSTNSGRRPTVLYGYTF
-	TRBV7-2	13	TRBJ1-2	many	TGTGCCAGCAGCTTAGCAGGGGCACGAGGCTACACCTTC	CASSLAGARGYTF
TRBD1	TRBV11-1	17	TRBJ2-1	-	TGTGCCAGCAGCGCCAGGACAGGCCTACGGCCTGGGAATGAGCAGTTCTTC	CASSARTGLRPGNEQFF
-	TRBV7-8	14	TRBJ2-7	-	TGTGCCAGTGTTTCTCCGACAGTACCTTACGAGCAGTACTTC	CASVSPTVPYEQYF
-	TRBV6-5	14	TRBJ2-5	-	TGTGCCAGCAGTGTACAGGGTGAAGGAACGACCCAGTACTTC	CASSVQGEGTTQYF
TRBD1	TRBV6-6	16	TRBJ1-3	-	TGTGCCAGCAGTTACACTCAGGGGGCGTTTGGAAACACCATATATTTT	CASSYTQGAFGNTIYF
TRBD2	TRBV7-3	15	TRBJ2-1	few	TGTGCCAGCAGCTTAACGCCGACTAGCGGGGATGAGCAGTTCTTC	CASSLTPTSGDEQFF
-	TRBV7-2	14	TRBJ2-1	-	TGTGCCAGCAGCTTAATCTGGGGGTCGGATGAGCAGTTCTTC	CASSLIWGSDEQFF
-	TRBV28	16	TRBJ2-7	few	TGTGCCAGCAGTTTATCTCATACCAAGACCGCTTACGAGCAGTACTTC	CASSLSHTKTAYEQYF
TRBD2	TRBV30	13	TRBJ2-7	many	TGTGCCTGGAGTGCAGCGGGGTACTACGAGCAGTACTTC	CAWSAAGYYEQYF
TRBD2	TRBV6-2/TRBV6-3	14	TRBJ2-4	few	TGTGCCAGCAGTTCGTGGGGGGGTCAAAACATTCAGTACTTC	CASSSWGGQNIQYF
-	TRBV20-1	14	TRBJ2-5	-	TGCAGTGCTAGCCCGGATCGTATCCCCGGGACCCAGTACTTC	CSASPDRIPGTQYF
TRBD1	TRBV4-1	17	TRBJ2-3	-	TGCGCCAGCAGCCTCCGTGGATGGGACAGGGAGGCAGATACGCAGTATTTT	CASSLRGWDREADTQYF
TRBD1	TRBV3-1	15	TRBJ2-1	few	TGTGCCAGCAGCCTTTTAGGGGGCGACTACAATGAGCAGTTCTTC	CASSLLGGDYNEQFF
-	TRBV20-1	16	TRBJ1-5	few	TGCAGTGCTAACATCCAGGGATTGGGGGGCAATCAGCCCCAGCATTTT	CSANIQGLGGNQPQHF
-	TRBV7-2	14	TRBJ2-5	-	TGTGCCAGCAGCTTAGCGCTATTCGGGGGAGAGCAGTACTTC	CASSLALFGGEQYF
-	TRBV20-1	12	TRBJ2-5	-	TGCAGTGCTAGACAGGGGCCGGAGACCCAGTACTTC	CSARQGPETQYF
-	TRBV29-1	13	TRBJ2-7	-	TGCAGCGTGAAGGGTATAAGCTCCTACGAGCAGTACTTC	CSVKGISSYEQYF
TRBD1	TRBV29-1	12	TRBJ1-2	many	TGCAGCGTTGCGGGACAGGCCCTAGGCTACACCTTC	CSVAGQALGYTF
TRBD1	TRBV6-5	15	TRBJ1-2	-	TGTGCCAGCAGTTCGCCCCGCGGGACAGGGGATGGCTACACCTTC	CASSSPRGTGDGYTF